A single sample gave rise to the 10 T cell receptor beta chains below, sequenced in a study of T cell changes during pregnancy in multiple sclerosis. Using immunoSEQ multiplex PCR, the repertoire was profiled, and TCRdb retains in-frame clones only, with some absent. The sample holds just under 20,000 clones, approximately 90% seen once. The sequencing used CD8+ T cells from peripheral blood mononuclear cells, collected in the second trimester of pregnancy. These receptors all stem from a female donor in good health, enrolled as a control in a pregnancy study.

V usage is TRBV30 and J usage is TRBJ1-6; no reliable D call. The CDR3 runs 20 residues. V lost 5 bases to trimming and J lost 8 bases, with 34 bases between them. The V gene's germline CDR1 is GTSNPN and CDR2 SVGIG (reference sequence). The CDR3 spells CAWLPVLGSEPYPPYSPLHF. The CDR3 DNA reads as TGTGCCTGGTTGCCGGTTCTGGGGAGCGAACCCTACCCCCCCTATTCACCCCTCCACTTT.

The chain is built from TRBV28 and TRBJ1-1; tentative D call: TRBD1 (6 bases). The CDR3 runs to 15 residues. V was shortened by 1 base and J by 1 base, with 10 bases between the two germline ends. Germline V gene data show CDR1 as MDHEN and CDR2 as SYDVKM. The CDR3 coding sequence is TGTGCCAGCAGTTTATTTCGGGGGGCGAACACTGAAGCTTTCTTT. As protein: CASSLFRGANTEAFF.

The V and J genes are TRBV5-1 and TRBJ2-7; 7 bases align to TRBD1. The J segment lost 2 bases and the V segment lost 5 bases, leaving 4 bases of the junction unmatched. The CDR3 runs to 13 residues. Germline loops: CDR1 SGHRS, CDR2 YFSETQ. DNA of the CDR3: TGCGCCAGCAGTCGGACAGGAACCTACGAGCAGTACTTC. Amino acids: CASSRTGTYEQYF.

CDR3 sequence (DNA): TGTGCCTGGGCCACTTTTCAGGGGGCTAGTGGCTACACCTTC. As protein: CAWATFQGASGYTF. The chain is built from TRBV30 and TRBJ1-2; 8 positions agree with TRBD1. Per the germline V gene, CDR1 is GTSNPN and CDR2 is SVGIG (reference sequence). V was pared by 5 bases and J by 7 bases, with 12 bases of the junction left unmatched. The CDR3 covers 14 residues.

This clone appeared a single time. The CDR3 DNA is TGTGCCAGCAGCCCCCCCCATTCCTACGAGCAGTACTTC. This codes for CASSPPHSYEQYF. V gene TRBV13 combines with J gene TRBJ2-7; no reliable D call. Germline V CDR1 and CDR2: PRHDT, FYEKMQ (reference sequence). V lost 5 bases, J lost 1 base, and 9 bases lay in between. This CDR3 comprises 13 residues.

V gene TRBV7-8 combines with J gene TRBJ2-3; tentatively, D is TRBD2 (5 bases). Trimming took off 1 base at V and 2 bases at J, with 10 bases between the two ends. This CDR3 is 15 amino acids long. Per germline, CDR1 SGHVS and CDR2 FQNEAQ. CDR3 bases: TGTGCCAGCAGCTTAGAGGACTCCCTCACAGATACGCAGTATTTT. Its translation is CASSLEDSLTDTQYF.

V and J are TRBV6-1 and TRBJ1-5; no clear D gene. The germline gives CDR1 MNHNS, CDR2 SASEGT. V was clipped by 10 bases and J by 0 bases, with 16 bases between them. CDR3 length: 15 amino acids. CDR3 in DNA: TGTGCCACCAAGGACGGGGAGTATAGCAATCAGCCCCAGCATTTT. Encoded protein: CATKDGEYSNQPQHF.

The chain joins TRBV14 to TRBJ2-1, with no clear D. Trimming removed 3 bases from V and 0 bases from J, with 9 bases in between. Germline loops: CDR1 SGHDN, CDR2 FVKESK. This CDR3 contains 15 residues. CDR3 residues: CASSHITGSYNEQFF. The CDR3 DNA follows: TGTGCCAGCAGCCACATAACGGGCTCCTACAATGAGCAGTTCTTC. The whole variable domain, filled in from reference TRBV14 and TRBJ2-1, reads EAGVTQFPSHSVIEKGQTVTLRCDPISGHDNLYWYRRVMGKEIKFLLHFVKESKQDESGMPNNRFLAERTGGTYSTLKVQPAELEDSGVYFCASSHITGSYNEQFFGPGTRLTVL.

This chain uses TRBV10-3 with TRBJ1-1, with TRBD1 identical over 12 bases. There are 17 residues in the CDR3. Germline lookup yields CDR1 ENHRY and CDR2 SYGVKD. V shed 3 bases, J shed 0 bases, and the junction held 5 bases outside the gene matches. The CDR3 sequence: CAISERDRGPMNTEAFF. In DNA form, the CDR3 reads TGTGCCATCAGTGAAAGGGACAGGGGGCCAATGAACACTGAAGCTTTCTTT.

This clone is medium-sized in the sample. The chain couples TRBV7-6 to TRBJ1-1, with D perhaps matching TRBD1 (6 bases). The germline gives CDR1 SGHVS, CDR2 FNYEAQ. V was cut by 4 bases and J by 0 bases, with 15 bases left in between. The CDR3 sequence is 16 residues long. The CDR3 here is CASSSQSYRVNTEAFF. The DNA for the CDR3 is TGTGCCAGCAGCTCACAATCCTACAGGGTGAACACTGAAGCTTTCTTT.